This T cell receptor beta chain stems from a study of T cell changes during pregnancy in multiple sclerosis. The length of the CDR3 is 18 residues. In germline, CDR1 is SGHAT, CDR2 FQNNGV. Trimming pared 3 bases from V and 7 bases from J, leaving 24 bases between. The data were produced by immunoSEQ multiplex PCR, yet TCRdb's version contains in-frame clones alone and is incomplete. The sample contains tens of thousands of clones, around 89% of which appear only once. The sequence derives from a female donor with multiple sclerosis, enrolled in a pregnancy study. The rearrangement links TRBV11-2 to TRBJ2-2, with a weak D call TRBD2 (6 bases). Specimen: CD8+ T cells from peripheral blood mononuclear cells, collected in the first trimester of pregnancy. The CDR3: CASSFSYWRGKTGGELFF. DNA of the CDR3: TGTGCCAGCAGCTTCTCCTACTGGCGCGGGAAAACGGGCGGGGAGCTGTTTTTT.